Following are 31 T cell receptor beta chains from one sample sequenced in a study of blood T cell repertoires in COVID-19. This table comes from immunoSEQ multiplex PCR, and its TCRdb copy is limited to in-frame clones, with some not included. The table records roughly 460,000 clones, about 90% of them present only once. The sample was peripheral blood. These TCRs come from a man younger than 35 with COVID-19, enrolled during active disease.

The chain joins TRBV4-2 to TRBJ2-5, with 8 positions matching TRBD2. The CDR3 is 15 amino acids. The ends lost 7 bases at V and 1 base at J; junction bases unmatched: 8. Germline CDR1 and CDR2: LGHNA and YNFKEQ. CDR3 in amino acids: CASTTSGGAQETQYF. The CDR3 DNA reads TGTGCCAGCACCACCTCGGGGGGGGCCCAAGAGACCCAGTACTTC.

The chain couples TRBV27 to TRBJ2-2, with 8 bases lining up with TRBD2. This CDR3 has 15 amino acids. The ends lost 6 bases at V and 2 bases at J; junction bases unmatched: 5. Germline values: CDR1 MNHEY, CDR2 SMNVEV (reference sequence). The CDR3 here is CASRQSGGNTGELFF. For the CDR3, the DNA is TGTGCCAGCAGACAGAGCGGGGGTAACACCGGGGAGCTGTTTTTT.

This clone was seen only once. The same CDR3 arises from other DNA sequences in this sample as well. The chain uses TRBV12-3 or TRBV12-4 and TRBJ1-3, with D possibly matching TRBD1 (5 bases). CDR3 length: 13 residues. V lost 6 bases and J 4 bases, leaving 10 bases between the germline ends. The CDR3 region is CASRTAGGNTIYF. In DNA, the CDR3 is TGTGCCAGCAGGACAGCGGGCGGAAACACCATATATTTT.

The gene calls are TRBV11-3 and TRBJ2-3; no definite D call. CDR3 length: 11 amino acids. The germline gives CDR1 SGHNT, CDR2 YENEEA. Trimming shortened V by 5 bases and J by 6 bases, and 6 bases separated the two germline ends. CDR3 DNA: TGTGCCAGCAGCCGCGCTGATACGCAGTATTTT. This sequence encodes CASSRADTQYF.

The chain recombines TRBV11-3 with TRBJ1-3; D is perhaps TRBD1 (6 bases). This CDR3 contains 15 residues. Trimming removed 2 bases at V and 3 bases at J, with 11 bases between. Germline V lookup: CDR1 SGHNT, CDR2 YENEEA. The CDR3 loop is CASSLTGGRGNTIYF. Here the CDR3 DNA reads TGTGCCAGCAGCTTAACGGGGGGCCGTGGAAACACCATATATTTT.

The chain employs TRBV2 and TRBJ2-1; TRBD2 might be the D (6 bases). The CDR3 is made up of 16 amino acids. Germline V gene lookup returns CDR1 SNHLY and CDR2 FYNNEI. The ends were cut back, 1 base at V and 8 bases at J, with 18 bases in the middle. CDR3 nucleotide sequence: TGTGCCAGCAGTGAAGGAGCTAGCCGGGGGTCGGATGAGCAGTTCTTC. Translating gives CASSEGASRGSDEQFF. The variable domain in full, with the rest retrieved from reference TRBV2 and TRBJ2-1, is EPEVTQTPSHQVTQMGQEVILRCVPISNHLYFYWYRQILGQKVEFLVSFYNNEISEKSEIFDDQFSVERPDGSNFTLKIRSTKLEDSAMYFCASSEGASRGSDEQFFGPGTRLTVL.

The V gene is TRBV5-1, the J gene TRBJ1-2; D not certain. Per germline, CDR1 SGHRS and CDR2 YFSETQ. CDR3 length: 15 amino acids. V was trimmed by 1 base and J by 5 bases, leaving 15 bases between them. CDR3 sequence: CASSLYLGGTYGYTF. The DNA for the CDR3 is TGCGCCAGCAGCTTGTATCTGGGAGGAACATATGGCTACACCTTC.

V gene TRBV5-8 combines with J gene TRBJ1-6; 7 bases agree with TRBD1. Losses at the gene ends were 4 bases for V and 8 bases for J; bases not matched to a gene: 12. This CDR3 region has 16 residues. From germline, CDR1 is SGHTS and CDR2 YDEGEE. CDR3 amino acids: CASSQTDRVLDSPLHF. Here the CDR3 DNA reads TGTGCCAGCAGCCAAACCGACAGGGTTTTGGATTCACCCCTCCACTTT.

This chain joins TRBV12-3 or TRBV12-4 and TRBJ2-2, with D unclear. The V end was cut by 8 bases, the J end by 1 base, with 8 bases between. This CDR3 is built from 13 residues. The chain's CDR3 is CASLGGNTGELFF. CDR3 DNA: TGTGCCAGCCTCGGCGGGAACACCGGGGAGCTGTTTTTT.

There are a few counts of this clone. J is TRBJ1-6 and V is TRBV11-3; D is unresolved. Germline CDR1 SGHNT, CDR2 YENEEA. The CDR3 length is 15 residues. V dropped 2 bases and J dropped 6 bases, with 11 bases sitting between them. The CDR3 DNA follows: TGTGCCAGCAGCTTAAGGCGGGAGGGTAATTCACCCCTCCACTTT. It specifies CASSLRREGNSPLHF.

The genes are TRBV18 and TRBJ1-2; D may be TRBD1 (5 bases). Deletions cut 6 bases from V and 1 base from J, with 15 bases between. The CDR3 covers 15 residues. Germline V gives CDR1 KGHSH, CDR2 LQKENI. The chain's CDR3 is CASSQNVQDNYGYTF. For the CDR3, the DNA is TGTGCCAGCTCTCAAAACGTACAGGATAACTATGGCTACACCTTC.

Only one count was recorded for this clone. V gene TRBV12-3 or TRBV12-4 combines with J gene TRBJ1-2; D perhaps matches TRBD1 (5 bases). Trimming took off 3 bases at V and 5 bases at J, with 10 bases between the two ends. The CDR3 has 13 amino acids. The CDR3 here is CASSLGGGYGYTF. The CDR3 region has the DNA TGTGCCAGCAGTTTGGGGGGAGGTTATGGCTACACCTTC.

The genes are TRBV6-1 and TRBJ1-6; the D gene is possibly TRBD1 (6 bases). Looked up from germline, CDR1 is MNHNS and CDR2 is SASEGT. This CDR3 is built from 16 residues. V was shortened by 2 bases and J by 3 bases, with 11 bases between the two germline ends. The CDR3 spells CASSELSTGYNSPLHF. In DNA, the CDR3 is TGTGCCAGCAGTGAACTTTCGACAGGCTATAATTCACCCCTCCACTTT.

This rearrangement joins TRBV6-6 to TRBJ1-4; possibly TRBD1 for D (6 bases). Germline loops: CDR1 MNHNY, CDR2 SVGAGI (reference sequence). V was shortened by 6 bases and J by 8 bases, with 16 bases between the two germline ends. CDR3 length: 14 residues. Written as DNA, the CDR3 is TGTGCCAGCAGGACGACAGGTGTAGGGGAAAAACTGTTTTTT. This codes for CASRTTGVGEKLFF.

This rearrangement joins TRBV9 to TRBJ2-3; 8 bases fit TRBD2. Germline V lookup: CDR1 SGDLS, CDR2 YYNGEE. The CDR3 is 15 residues long. Trimming removed 2 bases from V and 4 bases from J; junction bases left unmatched: 6. The CDR3 loop is CASSVLAGGADTQYF. CDR3 nucleotide sequence: TGTGCCAGCAGCGTTTTGGCGGGAGGAGCAGATACGCAGTATTTT.

The chain uses TRBV12-5 and TRBJ2-7; 11 nucleotides align to TRBD1. The CDR3 contains 14 residues. Germline V gene sequence: CDR1 LGHNT, CDR2 FRNRAP. With 3 bases clipped from V and 3 bases from J, the junction kept 1 base outside the gene matches. Here the CDR3 DNA reads TGTGCTAGTGGTTTCGGGACAGGGGGCTACGAGCAGTACTTC. As protein: CASGFGTGGYEQYF.

The chain couples TRBV30 to TRBJ1-2, with a possible D match to TRBD1 (6 bases). The CDR3 has 15 residues. In germline, CDR1 is GTSNPN, CDR2 SVGIG (reference sequence). Trimming shortened V by 1 base and J by 6 bases, and 18 bases separated the two germline ends. Here the CDR3 DNA reads TGTGCCTGGAGTGACACGACAGGTCGTTCCAATGGCTACACCTTC. Encoded protein: CAWSDTTGRSNGYTF.

The genes are TRBV7-9 and TRBJ1-1; the match to TRBD1 covers 10 bases. Trimming removed 6 bases from V and 0 bases from J; junction bases left unmatched: 16. The CDR3 extends over 19 amino acids. Germline CDR1 is SEHNR and CDR2 is FQNEAQ (reference sequence). CDR3 DNA: TGTGCCAGCAGGAAAACCAAGACAGGGGGCGACCGCCTGAACACTGAAGCTTTCTTT. As protein: CASRKTKTGGDRLNTEAFF.

The chain links TRBV2 to TRBJ1-4, with D possibly matching TRBD1 (5 bases). This CDR3 comprises 15 residues. Germline CDR1 and CDR2: SNHLY and FYNNEI. V was clipped by 6 bases and J by 0 bases, with 11 bases between them. The CDR3 sequence: CASSPQGATNEKLFF. CDR3 nucleotide sequence: TGTGCCAGCAGCCCTCAGGGTGCAACTAATGAAAAACTGTTTTTT.

The V call is TRBV7-2, the J call TRBJ2-3; 9 bases line up with TRBD2. The CDR3 covers 16 residues. After removal of 3 bases from V and 2 bases from J, the junction contained 6 bases not matched to a gene. CDR1 SGHTA and CDR2 FQGNSA come from the germline V gene. CDR3 coding DNA: TGTGCCAGCAGCTTGTGGGCGGGGGGGACCACAGATACGCAGTATTTT. This sequence encodes CASSLWAGGTTDTQYF.

The rearrangement links TRBV7-8 to TRBJ2-7, with 8 bases matching TRBD1. Trimming cost V 7 bases and J 2 bases; bases outside gene matches: 10. CDR3 size: 15 residues. CDR1 is SGHVS, CDR2 FQNEAQ, per germline. The CDR3 reads CASNSRGQGTYEQYF. DNA of the CDR3: TGTGCCAGCAACTCCAGAGGACAGGGAACCTACGAGCAGTACTTC.

V gene TRBV20-1 combines with J gene TRBJ2-5; D gene unclear. V gave up 3 bases and J gave up 5 bases, with 7 bases separating them. Germline CDR1 and CDR2: DFQATT and SNEGSKA (reference sequence). The CDR3 is 11 amino acids. The CDR3, as DNA: TGCAGTGCTAGTCAACTCGAGACCCAGTACTTC. This sequence encodes CSASQLETQYF.

V is TRBV14 and J is TRBJ1-2; 7 nucleotides align to TRBD1. This CDR3 has 15 residues. Trimming cost V 0 bases and J 2 bases; bases outside gene matches: 3. Germline values: CDR1 SGHDN, CDR2 FVKESK. The CDR3: CASSQEMGQNYGYTF. CDR3 coding DNA: TGTGCCAGCAGCCAAGAGATGGGACAGAACTATGGCTACACCTTC.

The chain has TRBV5-6 and TRBJ1-5; D ambiguous. This CDR3 has 16 amino acids. Germline values: CDR1 SGHDT, CDR2 YYEEEE. The V end lost 4 bases, the J end lost 3 bases, and 17 bases lay between the germline ends. This CDR3 is CASSPWTSGNNQPQHF. DNA of the CDR3: TGTGCCAGCAGCCCCTGGACTAGCGGGAACAATCAGCCCCAGCATTTT. The variable domain in full, with the rest retrieved from reference TRBV5-6 and TRBJ1-5, is DAGVTQSPTHLIKTRGQQVTLRCSPKSGHDTVSWYQQALGQGPQFIFQYYEEEERQRGNFPDRFSGHQFPNYSSELNVNALLLGDSALYLCASSPWTSGNNQPQHFGDGTRLSIL.

This sequence joins TRBV4-1 and TRBJ1-6; D gene unclear. The length of the CDR3 is 13 residues. Trimming stripped 2 bases from V and 9 bases from J, with 8 bases between. The germline V gene has CDR1 MGHRA and CDR2 YSYEKL. CDR3 sequence (DNA): TGCGCCAGCAGCCAAAAGTTAGCTTCACCCCTCCACTTT. It specifies CASSQKLASPLHF.

The rearrangement uses TRBV5-1 and TRBJ2-1; 8 bases fit TRBD2. The CDR3 length is 14 residues. CDR1 is SGHRS, CDR2 YFSETQ, per germline. V trimming: 2 bases; J trimming: 4 bases; junction bases outside the gene matches: 2. In nucleotides, the CDR3 is TGCGCCAGCAGCTTTAGCGGGATATACAATGAGCAGTTCTTC. Its protein is CASSFSGIYNEQFF.

This chain connects TRBV6-4 to TRBJ2-2; the match to TRBD2 covers 9 bases. V shed 0 bases and J 3 bases; nucleotides not matched to a gene: 5. From germline, CDR1 is MRHNA and CDR2 SNTAGT. The CDR3 contains 17 residues. CDR3 protein: CASSDSSLAGDTGELFF. CDR3 bases: TGTGCCAGCAGTGACTCGAGTTTAGCGGGAGACACCGGGGAGCTGTTTTTT.

The chain recombines TRBV5-1 with TRBJ2-2; D unresolved. V lost 8 bases, J lost 2 bases, and 16 bases lay in between. The V gene's germline CDR1 is SGHRS and CDR2 YFSETQ. CDR3 length equals 15 residues. CDR3 DNA sequence: TGCGCCAGTATGAGCCGGGTCACCAACACCGGGGAGCTGTTTTTT. Protein product: CASMSRVTNTGELFF.

The chain joins TRBV5-1 to TRBJ1-1; D perhaps matches TRBD1 (6 bases). CDR3 size: 15 residues. Germline V gives CDR1 SGHRS, CDR2 YFSETQ. Trimming cost V 4 bases and J 7 bases, with 20 bases left between them. This chain's CDR3 is CASSLIHREGGEAFF. The CDR3 DNA sequence: TGCGCCAGCAGCCTGATACACAGGGAAGGGGGTGAAGCTTTCTTT.

J is TRBJ2-5 and V is TRBV4-1; 12 nucleotides line up with TRBD2. Per the germline V gene, CDR1 is MGHRA and CDR2 is YSYEKL. The CDR3 runs 16 residues. V was clipped by 3 bases and J by 4 bases; unmatched bases: 6. The CDR3 protein is CASSQKPSGGAETQYF. The CDR3 DNA reads TGCGCCAGCAGCCAGAAGCCTAGCGGGGGGGCAGAGACCCAGTACTTC.

This clone was detected once. The chain has TRBV5-1 and TRBJ2-2; a possible D gene is TRBD2 (6 bases). Trimming left V 4 bases short and J 1 base short, with 17 bases between. The CDR3 has 17 amino acids. Germline V lookup: CDR1 SGHRS, CDR2 YFSETQ. CDR3 amino acids: CASSLPSLARNTGELFF. The CDR3 DNA is TGCGCCAGCAGCCTCCCCTCTCTAGCGAGGAACACCGGGGAGCTGTTTTTT.